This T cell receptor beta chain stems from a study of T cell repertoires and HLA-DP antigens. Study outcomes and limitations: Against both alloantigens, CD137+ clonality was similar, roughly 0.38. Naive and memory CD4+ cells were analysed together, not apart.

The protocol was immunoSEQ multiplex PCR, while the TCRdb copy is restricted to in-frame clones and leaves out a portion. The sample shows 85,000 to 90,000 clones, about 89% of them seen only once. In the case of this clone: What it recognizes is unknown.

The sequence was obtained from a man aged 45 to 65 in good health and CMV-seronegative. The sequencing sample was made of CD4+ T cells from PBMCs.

This CDR3 reads CASSLVRAGEQYF. The CDR3 DNA is TGTGCCAGCAGCTTAGTACGGGCCGGGGAGCAGTACTTC. The J gene is TRBJ2-7, the V gene TRBV13; no definite D call. Trimming cost V 1 base and J 7 bases, with 11 bases left between them. The CDR3 has 13 amino acids. Germline CDR1 reads PRHDT; CDR2 reads FYEKMQ (reference sequence).